A single sample is the source of the 30 T cell receptor beta chains below, sequenced in a study of T cell responses to AZD1222 COVID-19 vaccine. TCRdb's table, derived via immunoSEQ multiplex PCR, lists solely in-frame clones and lacks some. The table has over 150,000 clones, 90% to 95% seen once. The sequencing used peripheral blood, collected 28 days after the second dose of the MenACWY control vaccine. The receptors were gathered from an adult who received the MenACWY meningococcal vaccine as a control.

The chain carries TRBV6-5 and TRBJ1-1; TRBD1 matches 7 bases. The V gene's germline CDR1 is MNHEY and CDR2 SVGAGI. The CDR3 runs 14 residues. With 0 bases clipped from V and 11 bases from J, the junction kept 9 bases outside the gene matches. The DNA of the CDR3 is TGTGCCAGCAGTTACTCTTTATCACAGGGGTATGCTTTCTTT. It codes for CASSYSLSQGYAFF.

The chain couples TRBV7-9 to TRBJ1-1, with D tentatively TRBD1 (6 bases). V was pared by 1 base and J by 4 bases, with 13 bases between. The V gene's germline CDR1 is SEHNR and CDR2 FQNEAQ (reference sequence). There are 15 residues in the CDR3. The CDR3 sequence: CASSLEAYRATEAFF. The CDR3 region has the DNA TGTGCCAGCAGCTTAGAGGCATACAGGGCCACTGAAGCTTTCTTT.

In regard to this clone: Additional DNA sequences in this sample encode the identical CDR3. This chain connects TRBV20-1 to TRBJ1-1; the D is unclear. This CDR3 contains 11 residues. Per the germline V gene, CDR1 is DFQATT and CDR2 is SNEGSKA (reference sequence). The ends were cut back, 2 bases at V and 2 bases at J, with 3 bases in the middle. CDR3 residues: CSARRNTEAFF. CDR3 coding DNA: TGCAGTGCTAGACGTAACACTGAAGCTTTCTTT.

The gene calls are TRBV29-1 and TRBJ2-7; D possibly corresponds to TRBD2 (6 bases). V was pared by 6 bases and J by 5 bases, with 11 bases between. CDR3 length equals 11 residues. Germline CDR1 and CDR2: SQVTM and ANQGSEA. The CDR3 here is CSVEGGDEQYF. For the CDR3, the DNA is TGCAGCGTGGAGGGCGGGGACGAGCAGTACTTC.

The rearrangement uses TRBV6-5 and TRBJ2-3, with D unclear. Germline CDR1 and CDR2: MNHEY and SVGAGI. V lost 5 bases and J lost 5, with 11 bases in between. The CDR3 runs to 13 residues. In DNA form, the CDR3 reads TGTGCCAGCAGTCCCTCGGTGGGAGATACGCAGTATTTT. Translating gives CASSPSVGDTQYF.

This clone appeared a single time. The rearrangement uses TRBV19 and TRBJ2-7; D remains ambiguous. There are 12 residues in the CDR3. The germline CDR1 and CDR2 sequences are LNHDA and SQIVND (reference sequence). V was trimmed by 5 bases and J by 3 bases, leaving 8 bases between them. CDR3 sequence reads: CASSLPDYEQYF. CDR3 in DNA: TGTGCCAGTAGTCTCCCAGACTACGAGCAGTACTTC. Combining the CDR3 with reference TRBV19 and TRBJ2-7 gives the whole variable domain DGGITQSPKYLFRKEGQNVTLSCEQNLNHDAMYWYRQDPGQGLRLIYYSQIVNDFQKGDIAEGYSVSREKKESFPLTVTSAQKNPTAFYLCASSLPDYEQYFGPGTRLTVT.

This clone was counted only a few times. This chain uses TRBV12-5 with TRBJ1-6; D unclear. The germline CDR1 and CDR2 sequences are LGHNT and FRNRAP. Deletions cut 0 bases from V and 4 bases from J, with 16 bases between. This CDR3 comprises 18 residues. In DNA, the CDR3 is TGTGCTAGTGGTTTGGTCCATGTCCGGGGTATATATAATTCACCCCTCCACTTT. Protein: CASGLVHVRGIYNSPLHF.

The chain uses TRBV19 and TRBJ1-4; no clear D. Germline V gene lookup returns CDR1 LNHDA and CDR2 SQIVND (reference sequence). V dropped 6 bases and J dropped 4 bases, with 12 bases sitting between them. The CDR3 consists of 14 residues. The CDR3 here is CASSHYADNEKLFF. The CDR3 DNA reads as TGTGCCAGTAGCCATTACGCGGATAATGAAAAACTGTTTTTT.

This rearrangement joins TRBV28 to TRBJ2-7; D might be TRBD1 (5 bases). The V and J ends lost 6 bases and 9 bases respectively, with 12 bases between them. The length of the CDR3 is 11 residues. CDR1 and CDR2 from the germline V gene are MDHEN and SYDVKM. This CDR3 is CASSLGLLQYF. In DNA, the CDR3 is TGTGCCAGCAGCCTGGGGCTCCTGCAGTACTTC.

V usage is TRBV7-3 and J usage is TRBJ2-3, with D maybe TRBD2 (5 bases). CDR1 is SGHTA and CDR2 is FQGTGA in the germline V gene. The CDR3 is made up of 16 amino acids. V lost 5 bases and J lost 1, with 16 bases in between. As DNA, the CDR3 is TGTGCCAGCAGCCCCAGAGGAGGCTCTCGCACAGATACGCAGTATTTT. Translated, it gives CASSPRGGSRTDTQYF.

This sequence joins TRBV15 and TRBJ1-3, with D unresolved. The CDR3 contains 14 residues. The germline gives CDR1 LNHNV, CDR2 YYDKDF (reference sequence). Trimming shortened V by 1 base and J by 4 bases, and 8 bases separated the two germline ends. The CDR3 DNA follows: TGTGCCACCAGCAGAGTAGGTCCCGGAAACACCATATATTTT. It is translated as CATSRVGPGNTIYF.

The chain links TRBV28 to TRBJ2-4, with a possible D match to TRBD1 (5 bases). The CDR3 is 15 amino acids. Germline lookup yields CDR1 MDHEN and CDR2 SYDVKM. V was pared by 5 bases and J by 0 bases, with 11 bases between. The CDR3 region has the DNA TGTGCCAGCAGTGGACAACAGATAGCCAAAAACATTCAGTACTTC. Translation gives CASSGQQIAKNIQYF.

This clone has only a few counts. This rearrangement joins TRBV7-2 to TRBJ1-1, with a possible D match to TRBD1 (5 bases). The length of the CDR3 is 15 residues. Looked up from germline, CDR1 is SGHTA and CDR2 is FQGNSA. The V end lost 5 bases, the J end lost 5 bases, and 18 bases lay between the germline ends. CDR3 residues: CASSIYEGRSTEAFF. Written as DNA, the CDR3 is TGTGCCAGCAGCATATATGAGGGGCGGAGTACTGAAGCTTTCTTT.

The chain couples TRBV3-1 (or the pseudogene TRBV3-2) to TRBJ1-2; D is perhaps TRBD1 (5 bases). Germline V gene lookup returns CDR1 LGHDT and CDR2 YNNKEL (reference sequence). The CDR3 contains 13 residues. V was shortened by 2 bases and J by 6 bases, with 10 bases between the two germline ends. The CDR3 spells CASSQFRGDGYTF. DNA of the CDR3: TGTGCCAGCAGCCAATTTAGAGGGGATGGCTACACCTTC.

The chain couples TRBV9 to TRBJ1-3; 9 bases match TRBD1. V gave up 4 bases and J gave up 5 bases; unmatched junction bases: 7. The CDR3 covers 15 residues. The germline V gene encodes CDR1 SGDLS and CDR2 YYNGEE. The CDR3 loop reads CASSSAGQGRNTIYF. For the CDR3, the DNA is TGTGCCAGCAGCTCCGCGGGACAGGGTAGAAACACCATATATTTT.

In its sample, this clone was seen once. V is TRBV29-1 and J is TRBJ1-1, with D uncertain. The CDR3 has 13 residues. V dropped 7 bases and J dropped 1 base, with 13 bases sitting between them. From germline, CDR1 is SQVTM and CDR2 ANQGSEA. Here the CDR3 reads CSGAVRGNTEAFF. Written as DNA, the CDR3 is TGCAGCGGGGCGGTAAGAGGGAACACTGAAGCTTTCTTT.

This chain joins TRBV19 and TRBJ1-3; D uncertain. Germline-derived CDR1 and CDR2 are LNHDA and SQIVND (reference sequence). The CDR3 has 15 amino acids. The V and J ends lost 8 bases and 2 bases respectively, with 16 bases between them. The CDR3, as DNA: TGTGCCAGTCGATTTACTTACGGTACTGGAAACACCATATATTTT. Encoded protein: CASRFTYGTGNTIYF. Filled out from reference TRBV19 and TRBJ1-3, the complete variable domain reads DGGITQSPKYLFRKEGQNVTLSCEQNLNHDAMYWYRQDPGQGLRLIYYSQIVNDFQKGDIAEGYSVSREKKESFPLTVTSAQKNPTAFYLCASRFTYGTGNTIYFGEGSWLTVV.

This clone was detected once. The chain recombines TRBV24-1 with TRBJ2-3, with 11 bases fitting TRBD2. The CDR3 is 17 amino acids. CDR1 is KGHDR and CDR2 is SFDVKD in the germline V gene. J lost 0 bases, V lost 4 bases, and 5 bases had no gene match. CDR3 protein: CATSERTSGRSTDTQYF. In DNA, the CDR3 is TGTGCCACCAGTGAGCGGACTAGCGGGCGTAGCACAGATACGCAGTATTTT.

This rearrangement joins TRBV15 to TRBJ1-1, with TRBD1 identical over 8 bases. This CDR3 is 14 amino acids long. Germline-derived CDR1 and CDR2 are LNHNV and YYDKDF (reference sequence). The V segment lost 4 bases and the J segment 4 bases; nucleotides outside the gene matches: 5. In DNA, the CDR3 is TGTGCCACCAGCAAGGACAGGGAGGGCACTGAAGCTTTCTTT. This encodes CATSKDREGTEAFF.

The gene calls are TRBV19 and TRBJ1-4; maybe TRBD1 (6 bases). CDR1 is LNHDA and CDR2 is SQIVND in the germline V gene (reference sequence). V shed 4 bases and J shed 7 bases, with 16 bases lying between them. The CDR3 contains 15 residues. The CDR3 nucleotides read TGTGCCAGTAGTAGCCCGGGGGGGCATGCTGAAAAACTGTTTTTT. This sequence encodes CASSSPGGHAEKLFF.

The chain combines TRBV2 with TRBJ1-6, with D possibly being TRBD1 (5 bases). The germline gives CDR1 SNHLY, CDR2 FYNNEI. The CDR3 consists of 15 residues. Trimming removed 5 bases from V and 6 bases from J, with 14 bases in between. The CDR3 DNA is TGTGCCAGCAGTATCCAGGGAGTTTCTAATTCACCCCTCCACTTT. Its translation is CASSIQGVSNSPLHF.

The chain couples TRBV6-2 or TRBV6-3 to TRBJ2-4, with unresolved D. CDR3 length: 16 amino acids. Germline assignment: CDR1 MNHEY and CDR2 SVGEGT. V shed 2 bases and J shed 0 bases, with 11 bases lying between them. Written as DNA, the CDR3 is TGTGCCAGCAGTTACGGCGGAAGTCTAGCCAAAAACATTCAGTACTTC. It is translated as CASSYGGSLAKNIQYF.

The sample holds one count of this clone. V and J are TRBV5-1 and TRBJ1-1; 7 positions match TRBD1. Germline V gives CDR1 SGHRS, CDR2 YFSETQ. The CDR3 covers 18 residues. V was pared by 1 base and J by 2 bases, with 14 bases of the junction left unmatched. As DNA, the CDR3 is TGCGCCAGCAGCTTGCCGCACAGGGGTTTCACTGGAAACACTGAAGCTTTCTTT. It encodes CASSLPHRGFTGNTEAFF.

In this sample, this clone turned up once. V and J are TRBV19 and TRBJ1-1; D is uncertain. This CDR3 is built from 16 residues. Germline V gene data show CDR1 as LNHDA and CDR2 as SQIVND (reference sequence). The V and J ends lost 5 bases and 1 base respectively, with 17 bases between them. CDR3 nucleotides: TGTGCCAGTAGTCCTTTACGAGGGAGATGGAACACTGAAGCTTTCTTT. It translates to CASSPLRGRWNTEAFF.

This clone was recorded once. The J gene is TRBJ1-2, the V gene TRBV25-1; no reliable D call. CDR3 length: 13 residues. Germline CDR1 is MGHDK and CDR2 is SYGVNS. Trimming removed 1 base at V and 5 bases at J, with 8 bases between. This CDR3 reads CASSEFAPYGYTF. The DNA for the CDR3 is TGTGCCAGCAGTGAATTTGCACCTTATGGCTACACCTTC.

The chain joins TRBV19 to TRBJ1-5; D call uncertain. The V and J ends lost 3 bases and 3 bases respectively, with 6 bases between them. Per the germline V gene, CDR1 is LNHDA and CDR2 is SQIVND (reference sequence). The CDR3 is 13 amino acids. As DNA, the CDR3 is TGTGCCAGTAGTATGGCCCCCAATCAGCCCCAGCATTTT. It codes for CASSMAPNQPQHF.

The V gene is TRBV5-1, the J gene TRBJ1-1; 8 nucleotides align to TRBD1. CDR3 size: 14 residues. V lost 6 bases, J lost 4 bases, and 8 bases stayed unmatched. CDR1 SGHRS and CDR2 YFSETQ come from the germline V gene. The CDR3 reads CASTRQGLVTEAFF. In DNA form, the CDR3 reads TGCGCCAGCACCCGACAGGGGCTGGTCACTGAAGCTTTCTTT.

The genes are TRBV19 and TRBJ2-7, with D maybe TRBD1 (7 bases). V gave up 3 bases and J gave up 6 bases, with 15 bases separating them. The CDR3 sequence is 14 residues long. CDR1 and CDR2 (germline): LNHDA, SQIVND (reference sequence). The chain's CDR3 is CASSINRQGGEQYF. As DNA, the CDR3 is TGTGCCAGTAGTATTAATCGACAGGGAGGCGAGCAGTACTTC.

The chain employs TRBV30 and TRBJ2-2; D is possibly TRBD2 (7 bases). The CDR3 contains 14 residues. Trimming shortened V by 1 base and J by 3 bases, and 9 bases separated the two germline ends. Germline-derived CDR1 and CDR2 are GTSNPN and SVGIG (reference sequence). In DNA form, the CDR3 reads TGTGCCTGGAGTGCGGGGGGCTACACCGGGGAGCTGTTTTTT. Translating gives CAWSAGGYTGELFF.

This chain links TRBV5-1 with TRBJ1-2; D is perhaps TRBD1 (6 bases). Germline loops: CDR1 SGHRS, CDR2 YFSETQ. Trimming shortened V by 4 bases and J by 5 bases, and 18 bases separated the two germline ends. This CDR3 has 15 residues. The CDR3 DNA reads TGCGCCAGCAGCCCAAGCTGGGGGGCCTTTTATGGCTACACCTTC. This codes for CASSPSWGAFYGYTF.